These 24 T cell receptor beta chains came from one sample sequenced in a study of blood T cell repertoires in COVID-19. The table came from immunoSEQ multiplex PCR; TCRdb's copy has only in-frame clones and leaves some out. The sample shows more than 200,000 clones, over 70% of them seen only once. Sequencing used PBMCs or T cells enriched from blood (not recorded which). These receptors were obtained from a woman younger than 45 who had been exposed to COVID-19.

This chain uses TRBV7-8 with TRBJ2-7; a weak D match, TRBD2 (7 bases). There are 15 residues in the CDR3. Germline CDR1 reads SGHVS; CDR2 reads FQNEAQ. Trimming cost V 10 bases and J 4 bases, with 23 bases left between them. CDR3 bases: TGTGCCACCGACGCGAGGGAAGGGGGGGAATACGAGCAGTACTTC. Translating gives CATDAREGGEYEQYF.

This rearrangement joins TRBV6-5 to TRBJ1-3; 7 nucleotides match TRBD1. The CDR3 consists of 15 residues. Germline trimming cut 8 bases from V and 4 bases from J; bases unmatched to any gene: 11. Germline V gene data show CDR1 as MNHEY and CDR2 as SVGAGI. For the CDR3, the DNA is TGTGCCAGCGAGTACCAGGGGGGAGGAGGAAACACCATATATTTT. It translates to CASEYQGGGGNTIYF.

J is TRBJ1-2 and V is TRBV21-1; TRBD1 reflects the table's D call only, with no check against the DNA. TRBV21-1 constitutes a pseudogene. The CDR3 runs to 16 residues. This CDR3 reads CASSLRDRSPDYGYTF. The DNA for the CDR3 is TGTGCCAGCAGCCTTCGGGACAGGAGCCCAGACTATGGCTACACCTTC.

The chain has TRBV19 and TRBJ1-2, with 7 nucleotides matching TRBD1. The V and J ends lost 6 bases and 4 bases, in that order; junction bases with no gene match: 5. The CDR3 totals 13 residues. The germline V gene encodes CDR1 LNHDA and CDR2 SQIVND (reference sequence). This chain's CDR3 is CASRRDSLYGYTF. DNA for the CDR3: TGTGCCAGTAGGAGGGACAGCCTCTATGGCTACACCTTC.

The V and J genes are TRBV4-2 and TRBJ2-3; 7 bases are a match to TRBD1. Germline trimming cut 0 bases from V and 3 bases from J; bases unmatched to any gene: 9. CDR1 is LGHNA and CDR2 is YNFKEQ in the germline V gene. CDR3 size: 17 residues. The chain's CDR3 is CASSQEMMAGGTDTQYF. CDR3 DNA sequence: TGTGCCAGCAGCCAAGAGATGATGGCAGGGGGAACAGATACGCAGTATTTT.

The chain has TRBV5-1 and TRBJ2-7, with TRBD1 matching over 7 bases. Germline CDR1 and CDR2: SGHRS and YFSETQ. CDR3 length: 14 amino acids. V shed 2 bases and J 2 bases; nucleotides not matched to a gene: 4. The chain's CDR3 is CASSFIQGTYEQYF. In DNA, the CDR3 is TGCGCCAGCAGCTTCATACAGGGGACCTACGAGCAGTACTTC.

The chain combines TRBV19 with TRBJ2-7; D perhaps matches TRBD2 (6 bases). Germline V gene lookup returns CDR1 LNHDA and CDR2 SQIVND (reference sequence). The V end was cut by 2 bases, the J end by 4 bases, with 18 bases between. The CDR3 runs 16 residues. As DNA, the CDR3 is TGTGCCAGTAGTATAAGGATAGCGGAGCGACAGTACGAGCAGTACTTC. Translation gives CASSIRIAERQYEQYF.

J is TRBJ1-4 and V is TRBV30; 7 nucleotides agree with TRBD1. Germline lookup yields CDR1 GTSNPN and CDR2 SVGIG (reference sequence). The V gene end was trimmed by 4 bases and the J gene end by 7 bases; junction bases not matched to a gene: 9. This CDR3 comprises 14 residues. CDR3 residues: CAWTKGAPGEKLFF. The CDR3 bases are TGTGCCTGGACAAAGGGGGCGCCGGGTGAAAAACTGTTTTTT.

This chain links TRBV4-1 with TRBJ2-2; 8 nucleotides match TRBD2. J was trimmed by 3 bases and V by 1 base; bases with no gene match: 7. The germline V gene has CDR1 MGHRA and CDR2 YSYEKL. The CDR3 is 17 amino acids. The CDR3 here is CASSQAGLAGYTGELFF. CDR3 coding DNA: TGCGCCAGCAGCCAAGCGGGGTTAGCGGGGTACACCGGGGAGCTGTTTTTT.

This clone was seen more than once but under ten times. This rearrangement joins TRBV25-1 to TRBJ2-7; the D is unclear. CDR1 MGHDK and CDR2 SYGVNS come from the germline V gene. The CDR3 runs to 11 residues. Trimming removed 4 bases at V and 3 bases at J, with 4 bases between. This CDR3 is CASSARYEQYF. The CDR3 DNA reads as TGTGCCAGCAGTGCCCGCTACGAGCAGTACTTC.

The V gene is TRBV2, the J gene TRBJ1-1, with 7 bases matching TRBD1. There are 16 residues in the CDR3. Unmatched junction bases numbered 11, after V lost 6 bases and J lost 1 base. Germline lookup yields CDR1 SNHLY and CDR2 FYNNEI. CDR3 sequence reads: CASRKTGVLKNTEAFF. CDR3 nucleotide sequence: TGTGCCAGCAGAAAAACAGGGGTCCTGAAGAACACTGAAGCTTTCTTT.

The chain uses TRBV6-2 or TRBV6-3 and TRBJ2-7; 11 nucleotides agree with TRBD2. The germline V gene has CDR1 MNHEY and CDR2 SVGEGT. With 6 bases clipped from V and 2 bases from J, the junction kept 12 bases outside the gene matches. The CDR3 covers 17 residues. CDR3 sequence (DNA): TGTGCCAGCAGCCTACTAGCGGGGGACGGGCCTACCTACGAGCAGTACTTC. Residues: CASSLLAGDGPTYEQYF.

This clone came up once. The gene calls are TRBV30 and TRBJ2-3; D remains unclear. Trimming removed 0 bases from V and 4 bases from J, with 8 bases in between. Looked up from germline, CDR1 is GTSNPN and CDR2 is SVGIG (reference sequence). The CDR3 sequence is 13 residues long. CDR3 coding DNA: TGTGCCTGGAGTGTATCTGGAGCAGATACGCAGTATTTT. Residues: CAWSVSGADTQYF.

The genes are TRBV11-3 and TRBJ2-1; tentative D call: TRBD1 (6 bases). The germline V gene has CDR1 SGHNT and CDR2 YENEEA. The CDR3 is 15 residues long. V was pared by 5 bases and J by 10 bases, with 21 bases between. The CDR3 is CASSLRGTGTREQFF. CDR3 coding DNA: TGTGCCAGCAGCCTAAGGGGCACAGGGACCAGGGAGCAGTTCTTC.

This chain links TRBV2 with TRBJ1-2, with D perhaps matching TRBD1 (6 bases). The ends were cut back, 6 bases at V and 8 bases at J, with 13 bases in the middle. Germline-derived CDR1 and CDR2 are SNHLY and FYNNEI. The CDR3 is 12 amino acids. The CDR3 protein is CASRQGIQGYTF. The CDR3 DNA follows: TGTGCCAGCAGGCAGGGGATTCAGGGCTACACCTTC.

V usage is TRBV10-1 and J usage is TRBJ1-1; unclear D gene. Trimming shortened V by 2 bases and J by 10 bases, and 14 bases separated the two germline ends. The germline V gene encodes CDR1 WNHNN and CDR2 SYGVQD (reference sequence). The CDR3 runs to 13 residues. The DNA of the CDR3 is TGCGCCAGCAGTGAGAGCCGGGTCTCATCAGCTTTCTTT. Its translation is CASSESRVSSAFF.

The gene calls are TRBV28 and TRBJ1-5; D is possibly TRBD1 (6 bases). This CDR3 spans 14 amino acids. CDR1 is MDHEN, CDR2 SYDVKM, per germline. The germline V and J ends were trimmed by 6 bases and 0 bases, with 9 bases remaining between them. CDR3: CASRQGNSNQPQHF. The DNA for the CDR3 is TGTGCCAGCAGACAGGGAAATAGCAATCAGCCCCAGCATTTT. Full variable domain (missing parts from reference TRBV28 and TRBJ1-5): DVKVTQSSRYLVKRTGEKVFLECVQDMDHENMFWYRQDPGLGLRLIYFSYDVKMKEKGDIPEGYSVSREKKERFSLILESASTNQTSMYLCASRQGNSNQPQHFGDGTRLSIL.

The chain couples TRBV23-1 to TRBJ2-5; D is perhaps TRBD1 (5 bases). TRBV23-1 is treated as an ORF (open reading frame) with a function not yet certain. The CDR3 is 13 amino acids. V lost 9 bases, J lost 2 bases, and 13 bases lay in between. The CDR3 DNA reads TGCGCCAGTCCTGGGGCAGTTCAAGAGACCCAGTACTTC. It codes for CASPGAVQETQYF.

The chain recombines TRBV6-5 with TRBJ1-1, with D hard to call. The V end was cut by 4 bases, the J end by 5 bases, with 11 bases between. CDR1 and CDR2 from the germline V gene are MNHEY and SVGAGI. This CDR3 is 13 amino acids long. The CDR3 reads CASSWKGGTEAFF. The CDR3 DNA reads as TGTGCCAGCAGTTGGAAGGGAGGGACTGAAGCTTTCTTT.

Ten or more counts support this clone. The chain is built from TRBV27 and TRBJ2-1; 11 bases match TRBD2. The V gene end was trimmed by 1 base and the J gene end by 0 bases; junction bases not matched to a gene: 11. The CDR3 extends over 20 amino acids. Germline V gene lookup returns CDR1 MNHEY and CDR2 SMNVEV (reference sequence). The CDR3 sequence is CASSLYGLAGSISSYNEQFF. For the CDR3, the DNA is TGTGCCAGCAGTTTATACGGACTAGCGGGCTCGATTAGCTCCTACAATGAGCAGTTCTTC.

CDR3 sequence (DNA): TGTGCCAGCACCGAGGACAGGGGTCATCAGCCCCAGCATTTT. Translating gives CASTEDRGHQPQHF. V usage is TRBV2 and J usage is TRBJ1-5; 9 bases fit TRBD1. Germline V gene sequence: CDR1 SNHLY, CDR2 FYNNEI. J gave up 5 bases and V 7 bases, and 6 bases lay outside the gene matches. The CDR3 spans 14 residues.

The CDR3 spells CASSGRTGGGTEAFF. The CDR3 DNA reads TGTGCCAGCAGCGGGAGGACAGGGGGCGGCACTGAAGCTTTCTTT. The chain carries TRBV5-6 and TRBJ1-1; 11 bases align to TRBD1. CDR1 is SGHDT and CDR2 is YYEEEE in the germline V gene. The V gene end was trimmed by 4 bases and the J gene end by 4 bases; junction bases not matched to a gene: 6. The CDR3 contains 15 residues.

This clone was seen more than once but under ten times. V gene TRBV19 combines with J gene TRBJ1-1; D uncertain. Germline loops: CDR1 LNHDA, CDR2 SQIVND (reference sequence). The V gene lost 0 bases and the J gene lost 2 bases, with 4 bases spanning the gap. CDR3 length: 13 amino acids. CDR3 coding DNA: TGTGCCAGTAGTATAGAGCTAAACACTGAAGCTTTCTTT. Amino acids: CASSIELNTEAFF.

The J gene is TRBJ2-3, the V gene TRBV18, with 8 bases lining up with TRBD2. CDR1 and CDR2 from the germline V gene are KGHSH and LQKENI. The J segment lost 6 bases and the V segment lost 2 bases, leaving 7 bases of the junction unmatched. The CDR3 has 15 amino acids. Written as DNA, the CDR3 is TGTGCCAGCTCACCAGCAGCGGGAGTGAGGGATACGCAGTATTTT. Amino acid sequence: CASSPAAGVRDTQYF.